These 26 T cell receptor beta chains share one sample of origin, sequenced in a study of CD8 T cells in Susac syndrome. RNA totalling about 0.45 to 1 ug underwent reverse transcription with random hexamers. TCRdb reprocessed the immunoSEQ multiplex PCR reads with MiXCR, giving one entry per CDR3 protein. This sample carries 150,000 or so distinct CDR3 sequences, 85% to 95% of them seen once, and the ten largest clones take roughly 0.21%. The sequenced material came from CD8+ T cells from PBMCs. The source is a human donor with multiple sclerosis.

The chain links TRBV5-1 to TRBJ2-1; no reliable D call. The CDR3 has 13 amino acids. The V end was cut by 0 bases, the J end by 5 bases, with 6 bases between. Germline V CDR1 and CDR2: SGHRS, YFSETQ. The CDR3 bases are TGCGCCAGCAGCTTGGTATTCCACAATGAGCAGTTCTTC. Amino acids: CASSLVFHNEQFF.

This chain uses TRBV11-1 with TRBJ2-3, with D tentatively TRBD2 (5 bases). Germline loops: CDR1 SGHAT, CDR2 FQDESV (reference sequence). This CDR3 is built from 17 residues. Trimming removed 1 base from V and 2 bases from J, with 16 bases in between. The CDR3 is CASSLGLSGLFTDTQYF. The CDR3 nucleotides are TGTGCCAGCAGCTTAGGACTATCTGGGCTCTTCACAGATACGCAGTATTTT.

V is TRBV20-1 and J is TRBJ2-3; 8 bases agree with TRBD2. CDR1 DFQATT and CDR2 SNEGSKA come from the germline V gene (reference sequence). J gave up 2 bases and V 0 bases, and 4 bases lay outside the gene matches. The CDR3 spans 15 residues. The CDR3 loop is CSARDPSGSTDTQYF. The CDR3 region has the DNA TGCAGTGCTAGAGACCCTAGCGGGTCCACAGATACGCAGTATTTT.

The chain joins TRBV7-9 to TRBJ2-2; D unclear. V shed 3 bases and J shed 0 bases, with 8 bases lying between them. The CDR3 sequence is 15 residues long. Germline V CDR1 and CDR2: SEHNR, FQNEAQ (reference sequence). The CDR3 protein is CASSFGEANTGELFF. In DNA form, the CDR3 reads TGTGCCAGCAGCTTCGGAGAGGCGAACACCGGGGAGCTGTTTTTT.

The chain employs TRBV3-1 and TRBJ2-7; 12 positions agree with TRBD2. Per germline, CDR1 LGHDT and CDR2 YNNKEL (reference sequence). The CDR3 sequence is 16 residues long. Trimming took 3 bases from V and 4 from J; bases not matched to a gene: 7. The CDR3: CASSQEELAGGYEQYF. The CDR3 region has the DNA TGTGCCAGCAGCCAGGAAGAACTAGCGGGGGGTTACGAGCAGTACTTC.

The CDR3 region has the DNA TGTGCCAGCAGCCAAGATCCCGCGAGCGGGAGAGAGCAGTACTTC. Translation gives CASSQDPASGREQYF. This chain joins TRBV3-1 and TRBJ2-7; 8 bases fit TRBD2. The CDR3 is made up of 15 amino acids. Germline CDR1 and CDR2: LGHDT and YNNKEL (reference sequence). Trimming removed 0 bases from V and 7 bases from J; junction bases left unmatched: 8.

The chain links TRBV29-1 to TRBJ1-1; D gene uncertain. The CDR3 is 12 amino acids. Between the trimmed V and J ends, which lost 4 bases and 1 base, there was a span of 7 bases. From germline, CDR1 is SQVTM and CDR2 ANQGSEA. As DNA, the CDR3 is TGCAGCGTTGTCGGGGAGAACACTGAAGCTTTCTTT. It yields the protein CSVVGENTEAFF. The full variable domain, its missing parts supplied by reference TRBV29-1 and TRBJ1-1, is SAVISQKPSRDICQRGTSLTIQCQVDSQVTMMFWYRQQPGQSLTLIATANQGSEATYESGFVIDKFPISRPNLTFSTLTVSNMSPEDSSIYLCSVVGENTEAFFGQGTRLTVV.

V and J are TRBV27 and TRBJ2-7; 9 bases line up with TRBD1. Per germline, CDR1 MNHEY and CDR2 SMNVEV (reference sequence). V shed 5 bases and J 5 bases; nucleotides not matched to a gene: 13. The CDR3 loop spans 16 amino acids. In DNA form, the CDR3 reads TGTGCCAGCAGTCCATCCTCTGGGGACAGGGCTGACGAGCAGTACTTC. Amino acid sequence: CASSPSSGDRADEQYF.

The J gene is TRBJ2-3, the V gene TRBV3-1; D is unresolved. Germline-derived CDR1 and CDR2 are LGHDT and YNNKEL (reference sequence). Trimming pared 0 bases from V and 5 bases from J, leaving 9 bases between. CDR3 length: 14 amino acids. Written as DNA, the CDR3 is TGTGCCAGCAGCCAAGAATCCTACGGAGATACGCAGTATTTT. Translating it yields CASSQESYGDTQYF.

This chain connects TRBV20-1 to TRBJ2-3, with D perhaps TRBD1 (6 bases). Germline lookup yields CDR1 DFQATT and CDR2 SNEGSKA (reference sequence). Trimming stripped 5 bases from V and 2 bases from J, with 17 bases between. The CDR3 is 15 amino acids. CDR3 sequence reads: CSAQRGFGNTDTQYF. The CDR3 DNA follows: TGCAGTGCTCAGAGGGGGTTCGGGAACACAGATACGCAGTATTTT.

The J gene is TRBJ2-7, the V gene TRBV12-3 or TRBV12-4; D remains ambiguous. Trimming removed 6 bases at V and 0 bases at J, with 12 bases between. The length of the CDR3 is 14 residues. CDR3 sequence reads: CASSRATNSYEQYF. The CDR3, as DNA: TGTGCCAGCAGCCGAGCTACTAACTCCTACGAGCAGTACTTC.

This chain joins TRBV7-9 and TRBJ1-1; D not resolved. Germline-derived CDR1 and CDR2 are SEHNR and FQNEAQ (reference sequence). With 1 base removed from V and 1 base from J, the gap between germline ends came to 7 bases. CDR3 size: 14 residues. CDR3 bases: TGTGCCAGCAGCTTAGAACAGACGAACACTGAAGCTTTCTTT. Amino acid sequence: CASSLEQTNTEAFF.

This clonotype was found once. The genes are TRBV3-1 and TRBJ2-7, with 9 bases that match TRBD1. V gave up 3 bases and J gave up 4 bases; unmatched junction bases: 13. CDR1 and CDR2 (germline): LGHDT, YNNKEL (reference sequence). CDR3 length: 17 amino acids. The CDR3 nucleotides are TGTGCCAGCAGCCAGGAGCCCGGGACAGGGTATGTGTACGAGCAGTACTTC. This sequence encodes CASSQEPGTGYVYEQYF.

This chain connects TRBV27 to TRBJ2-7; D possibly corresponds to TRBD1 (6 bases). Germline V gene lookup returns CDR1 MNHEY and CDR2 SMNVEV (reference sequence). Trimming removed 7 bases at V and 2 bases at J, with 12 bases between. This CDR3 has 13 amino acids. CDR3 nucleotide sequence: TGTGCCAGCACCACGGCAGGGGCCTACGAGCAGTACTTC. It specifies CASTTAGAYEQYF.

This chain joins TRBV27 and TRBJ2-3; perhaps TRBD1 as D (6 bases). Germline CDR1 is MNHEY and CDR2 is SMNVEV (reference sequence). V was trimmed by 5 bases and J by 1 base, leaving 13 bases between them. The CDR3 sequence is 15 residues long. CDR3 residues: CASSLQGSGTDTQYF. The CDR3 bases are TGTGCCAGCAGTCTACAGGGATCGGGCACAGATACGCAGTATTTT.

This clonotype was picked up one time. This sequence joins TRBV20-1 and TRBJ2-1; D gene ambiguous. The V end was cut by 7 bases, the J end by 10 bases, with 11 bases between. The germline gives CDR1 DFQATT, CDR2 SNEGSKA (reference sequence). The CDR3 runs to 10 residues. CDR3 in DNA: TGCAGTGGATGGCAGAGCGAGCAGTTCTTC. Its translation: CSGWQSEQFF.

The chain couples TRBV29-1 to TRBJ1-1, with D perhaps matching TRBD1 (6 bases). The CDR3 is 12 amino acids. Germline CDR1 SQVTM, CDR2 ANQGSEA. With 7 bases removed from V and 6 bases from J, the gap between germline ends came to 15 bases. CDR3 residues: CSALQGRAEAFF. The CDR3, as DNA: TGCAGCGCTCTACAGGGCCGGGCTGAAGCTTTCTTT. Combining the CDR3 with reference TRBV29-1 and TRBJ1-1 gives the whole variable domain SAVISQKPSRDICQRGTSLTIQCQVDSQVTMMFWYRQQPGQSLTLIATANQGSEATYESGFVIDKFPISRPNLTFSTLTVSNMSPEDSSIYLCSALQGRAEAFFGQGTRLTVV.

The chain recombines TRBV7-9 with TRBJ2-7; D gene unclear. Germline V gene lookup returns CDR1 SEHNR and CDR2 FQNEAQ (reference sequence). The V end was cut by 4 bases, the J end by 0 bases, with 7 bases between. The CDR3 loop spans 13 amino acids. The CDR3 nucleotides read TGTGCCAGCAGCTCGTCCCGCTCCTACGAGCAGTACTTC. Protein sequence: CASSSSRSYEQYF.

The chain is built from TRBV15 and TRBJ2-5, with D hard to call. V was clipped by 8 bases and J by 5 bases, with 12 bases between them. CDR3 length: 12 residues. Germline-derived CDR1 and CDR2 are LNHNV and YYDKDF (reference sequence). CDR3 loop: CATQTLGETQYF. CDR3 nucleotide sequence: TGTGCCACCCAGACCCTGGGGGAGACCCAGTACTTC.

CDR3 loop: CSVGTGESTDTQYF. Here the CDR3 DNA reads TGCAGCGTTGGCACAGGGGAGTCCACAGATACGCAGTATTTT. This rearrangement joins TRBV29-1 to TRBJ2-3; 7 bases map to TRBD1. Trimming removed 4 bases from V and 2 bases from J; junction bases left unmatched: 6. CDR1 is SQVTM, CDR2 ANQGSEA, per germline. This CDR3 contains 14 residues.

The J gene is TRBJ1-1, the V gene TRBV20-1, with no clear D. There are 13 residues in the CDR3. CDR1 and CDR2 from the germline V gene are DFQATT and SNEGSKA (reference sequence). The CDR3 DNA reads TGCAGCGCTCGCCCACGCGGCACTACTGAAGCTTTCTTT. Residues: CSARPRGTTEAFF.

The chain links TRBV29-1 to TRBJ2-1, with 9 bases lining up with TRBD2. Germline assignment: CDR1 SQVTM and CDR2 ANQGSEA. After removal of 6 bases from V and 5 bases from J, the junction contained 5 bases not matched to a gene. The CDR3 extends over 13 amino acids. CDR3 nucleotides: TGCAGCGTCGCGGGGGGGCTGAACAATGAGCAGTTCTTC. Translated, it gives CSVAGGLNNEQFF.

This clonotype was seen a single time. This chain uses TRBV11-2 with TRBJ2-7, with D perhaps assigned TRBD1 or TRBD2 (6 bases each). V lost 2 bases and J 5 bases, leaving 13 bases between the germline ends. Per germline, CDR1 SGHAT and CDR2 FQNNGV. The CDR3 sequence is 14 residues long. For the CDR3, the DNA is TGTGCCAGCAGCTTAACAGGGAGGTTCCACGAGCAGTACTTC. Its translation: CASSLTGRFHEQYF. The full variable domain, its missing parts supplied by reference TRBV11-2 and TRBJ2-7, is EAGVAQSPRYKIIEKRQSVAFWCNPISGHATLYWYQQILGQGPKLLIQFQNNGVVDDSQLPKDRFSAERLKGVDSTLKIQPAKLEDSAVYLCASSLTGRFHEQYFGPGTRLTVT.

The chain uses TRBV7-2 and TRBJ2-1; D gene uncertain. V lost 6 bases to trimming and J lost 9 bases, with 9 bases between them. CDR1 and CDR2 (germline): SGHTA, FQGNSA. The CDR3 totals 11 residues. The CDR3 here is CASRSQLEQFF. CDR3 sequence (DNA): TGTGCCAGCAGATCACAACTTGAGCAGTTCTTC.

V gene TRBV9 combines with J gene TRBJ2-1, with 8 bases that match TRBD2. The CDR3 runs 16 residues. Germline CDR1 SGDLS, CDR2 YYNGEE. V was clipped by 4 bases and J by 4 bases; unmatched bases: 10. The CDR3 bases are TGTGCCAGCAGCCCAAGCGGACTAGCCCGTTACAATGAGCAGTTCTTC. This translates into CASSPSGLARYNEQFF.

The rearrangement uses TRBV9 and TRBJ2-1; 7 bases match TRBD1. CDR3 length: 11 residues. CDR1 and CDR2 (germline): SGDLS, YYNGEE. V lost 4 bases and J lost 9; bases outside the gene matches: 1. CDR3 sequence reads: CASSTGAEQFF. The CDR3 coding sequence is TGTGCCAGCAGCACAGGGGCTGAGCAGTTCTTC.